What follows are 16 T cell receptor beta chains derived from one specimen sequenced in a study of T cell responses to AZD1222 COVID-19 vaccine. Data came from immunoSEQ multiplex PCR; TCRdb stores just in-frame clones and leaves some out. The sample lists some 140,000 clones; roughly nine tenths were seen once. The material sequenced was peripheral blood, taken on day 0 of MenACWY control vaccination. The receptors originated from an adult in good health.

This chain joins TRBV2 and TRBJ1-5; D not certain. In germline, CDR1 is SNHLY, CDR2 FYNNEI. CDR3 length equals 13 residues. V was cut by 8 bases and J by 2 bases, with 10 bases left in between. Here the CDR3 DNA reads TGTGCCAGCCTTCTTGGGGGCAATCAGCCCCAGCATTTT. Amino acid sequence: CASLLGGNQPQHF.

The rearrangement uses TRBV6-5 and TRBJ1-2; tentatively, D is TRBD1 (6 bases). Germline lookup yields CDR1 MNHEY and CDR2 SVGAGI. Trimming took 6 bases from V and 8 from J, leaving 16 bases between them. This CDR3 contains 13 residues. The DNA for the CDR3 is TGTGCCAGCAGCATCCAGGGTAGGGGGGGCTACACCTTC. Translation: CASSIQGRGGYTF.

The DNA of the CDR3 is TGTGCCAGCAGCCAAGAGACCGGAAACACCATATATTTT. This translates into CASSQETGNTIYF. The rearrangement links TRBV3-1 (or the pseudogene TRBV3-2) to TRBJ1-3; D is unclear. This CDR3 spans 13 amino acids. Trimming removed 0 bases from V and 4 bases from J, with 4 bases in between. Germline loops: CDR1 LGHDT, CDR2 YNNKEL (reference sequence).

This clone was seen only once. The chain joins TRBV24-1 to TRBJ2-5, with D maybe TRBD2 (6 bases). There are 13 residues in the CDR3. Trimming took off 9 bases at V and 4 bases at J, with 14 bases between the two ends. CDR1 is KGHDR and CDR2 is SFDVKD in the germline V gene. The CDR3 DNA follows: TGTGCCACCCAGCGGAGGGCCCGAGAGACCCAGTACTTC. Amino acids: CATQRRARETQYF.

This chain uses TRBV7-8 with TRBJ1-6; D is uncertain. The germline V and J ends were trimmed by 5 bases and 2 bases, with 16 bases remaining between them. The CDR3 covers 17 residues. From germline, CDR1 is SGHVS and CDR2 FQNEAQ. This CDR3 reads CASSPPRAGAYNSPLHF. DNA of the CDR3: TGTGCCAGCAGCCCGCCGAGGGCAGGAGCCTATAATTCACCCCTCCACTTT.

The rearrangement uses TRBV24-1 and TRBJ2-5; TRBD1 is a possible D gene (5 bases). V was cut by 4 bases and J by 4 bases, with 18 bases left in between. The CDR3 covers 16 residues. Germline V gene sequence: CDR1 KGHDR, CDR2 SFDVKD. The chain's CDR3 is CATSDPQGYQGETQYF. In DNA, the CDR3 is TGTGCCACCAGTGACCCCCAGGGATATCAGGGAGAGACCCAGTACTTC.

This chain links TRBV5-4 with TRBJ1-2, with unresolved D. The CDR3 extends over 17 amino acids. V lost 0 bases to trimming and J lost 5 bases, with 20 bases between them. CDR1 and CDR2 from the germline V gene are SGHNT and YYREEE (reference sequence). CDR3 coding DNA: TGTGCCAGCAGCTTGGGAGAGGGAACGATTGACCTATATGGCTACACCTTC. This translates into CASSLGEGTIDLYGYTF.

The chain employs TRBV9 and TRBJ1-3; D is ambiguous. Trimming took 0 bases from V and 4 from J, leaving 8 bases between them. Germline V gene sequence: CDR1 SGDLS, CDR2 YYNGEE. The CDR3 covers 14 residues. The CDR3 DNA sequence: TGTGCCAGCAGCGTAGAACTGGCGGGAAACACCATATATTTT. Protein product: CASSVELAGNTIYF.

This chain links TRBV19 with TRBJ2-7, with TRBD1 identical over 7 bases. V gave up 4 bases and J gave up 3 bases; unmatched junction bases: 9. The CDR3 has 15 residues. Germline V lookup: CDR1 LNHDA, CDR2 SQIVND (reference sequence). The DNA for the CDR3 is TGTGCCAGTAGTAAGATTGCCCGGGACAGCTACGAGCAGTACTTC. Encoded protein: CASSKIARDSYEQYF.

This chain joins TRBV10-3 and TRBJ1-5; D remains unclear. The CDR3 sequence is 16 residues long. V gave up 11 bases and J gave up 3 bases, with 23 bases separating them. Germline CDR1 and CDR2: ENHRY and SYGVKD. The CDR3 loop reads CAGVRRLQISNQPQHF. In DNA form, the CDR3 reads TGTGCCGGGGTCCGCCGACTACAAATTTCCAATCAGCCCCAGCATTTT.

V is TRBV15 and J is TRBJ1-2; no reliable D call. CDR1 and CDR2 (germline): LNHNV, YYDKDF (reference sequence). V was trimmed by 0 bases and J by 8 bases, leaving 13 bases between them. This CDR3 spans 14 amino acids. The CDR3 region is CATSREWASGGYTF. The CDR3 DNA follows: TGTGCCACCAGCAGAGAGTGGGCCTCGGGCGGCTACACCTTC. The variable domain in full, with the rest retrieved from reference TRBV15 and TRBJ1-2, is DAMVIQNPRYQVTQFGKPVTLSCSQTLNHNVMYWYQQKSSQAPKLLFHYYDKDFNNEADTPDNFQSRRPNTSFCFLDIRSPGLGDTAMYLCATSREWASGGYTFGSGTRLTVV.

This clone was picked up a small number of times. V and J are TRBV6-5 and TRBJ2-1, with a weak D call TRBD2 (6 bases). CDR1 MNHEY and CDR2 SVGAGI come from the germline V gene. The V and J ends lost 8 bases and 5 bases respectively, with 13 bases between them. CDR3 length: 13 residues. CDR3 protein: CASGGTANNEQFF. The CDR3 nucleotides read TGTGCCAGCGGCGGGACTGCTAACAATGAGCAGTTCTTC.

The CDR3 DNA reads TGTGCCAGCAAGGCGGGGTACGGAAATGAGCAGTTCTTC. This sequence encodes CASKAGYGNEQFF. The J gene is TRBJ2-1, the V gene TRBV2; weak D call: TRBD2 (6 bases). Germline-derived CDR1 and CDR2 are SNHLY and FYNNEI. Trimming cost V 7 bases and J 7 bases, with 14 bases left between them. This CDR3 has 13 amino acids.

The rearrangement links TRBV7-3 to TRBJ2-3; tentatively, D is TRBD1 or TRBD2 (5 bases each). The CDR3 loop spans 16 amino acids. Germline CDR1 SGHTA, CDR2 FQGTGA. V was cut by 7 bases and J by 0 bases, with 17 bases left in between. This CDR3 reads CASKEGRMLSTDTQYF. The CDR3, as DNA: TGTGCCAGCAAAGAGGGACGGATGCTTAGCACAGATACGCAGTATTTT.

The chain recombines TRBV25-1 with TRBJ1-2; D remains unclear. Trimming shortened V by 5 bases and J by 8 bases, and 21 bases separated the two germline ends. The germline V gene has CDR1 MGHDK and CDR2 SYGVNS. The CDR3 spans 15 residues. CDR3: CASSIGGLHGSGYTF. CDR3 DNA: TGTGCCAGCAGTATAGGAGGGTTACATGGCTCCGGCTACACCTTC.

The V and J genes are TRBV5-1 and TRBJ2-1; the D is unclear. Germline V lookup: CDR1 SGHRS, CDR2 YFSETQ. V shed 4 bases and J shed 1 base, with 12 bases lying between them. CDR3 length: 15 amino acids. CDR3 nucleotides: TGCGCCAGCAGCCTAGAGCCGGGTTCCTACAATGAGCAGTTCTTC. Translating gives CASSLEPGSYNEQFF.